This T cell receptor beta chain was obtained from a study of regulatory T cells in long-lasting Graves disease. On this clonotype: A much larger clone lies a single base off, so this may be a read error.

This CDR3 has 13 residues. Losses at the gene ends were 5 bases for V and 8 bases for J; bases not matched to a gene: 6. From germline, CDR1 is MNHEY and CDR2 SMNVEV (reference sequence). Time point: persistent/refractory GD, antithyroid drugs over 5 years with positive TRAb. Making the TCR library involved RNA that had been extracted from PBMCs. According to the study, TCR beta libraries were built with iRepertoire HTBI primers and CDR3-region Arm-PCR. One entry per CDR3 protein, called by TCRdb with MiXCR from the multiplex PCR reads. The sample records 400,000 to 500,000 distinct CDR3 sequences, 21% being singletons.

The chain combines TRBV27 with TRBJ1-2; 9 nucleotides line up with TRBD1. This clonotype was obtained from a female donor with Graves disease. This sample comprised peripheral blood mononuclear cells (PBMCs), obtained when the disease was refractory, from a patient treated with antithyroid drugs. In DNA, the CDR3 is TGTGCCAGCAGTATACAGGGGGCGCTGGGCTACACCTTC. Translation gives CASSIQGALGYTF.